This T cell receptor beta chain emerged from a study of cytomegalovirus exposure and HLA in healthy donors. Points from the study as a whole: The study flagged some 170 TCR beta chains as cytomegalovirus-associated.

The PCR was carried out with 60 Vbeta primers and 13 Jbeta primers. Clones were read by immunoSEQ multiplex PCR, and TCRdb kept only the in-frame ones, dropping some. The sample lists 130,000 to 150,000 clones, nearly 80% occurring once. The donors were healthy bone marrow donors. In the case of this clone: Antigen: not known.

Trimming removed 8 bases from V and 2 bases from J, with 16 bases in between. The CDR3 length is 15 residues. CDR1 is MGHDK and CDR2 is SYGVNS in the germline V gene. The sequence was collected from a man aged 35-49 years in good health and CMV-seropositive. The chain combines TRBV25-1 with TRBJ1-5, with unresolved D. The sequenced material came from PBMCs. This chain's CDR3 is CASSTASAGNQPQHF. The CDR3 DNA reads TGTGCCAGCTCTACCGCTTCCGCGGGCAATCAGCCCCAGCATTTT.